The 23 T cell receptor beta chains below come from one sample, sequenced in a study of blood T cell repertoires in COVID-19. Sequencing was performed with immunoSEQ multiplex PCR; in TCRdb, only in-frame clones are kept and a portion is missing. Among about 160,000 clones, about nine tenths were seen once, and the ten largest hold less than 5%. The sample was peripheral blood. These receptors all come from a woman aged 60-70 years who had recovered from COVID-19.

This clone has a handful of counts. The chain uses TRBV10-3 and TRBJ2-2, with D unresolved. This CDR3 contains 13 residues. CDR1 and CDR2 from the germline V gene are ENHRY and SYGVKD. V was clipped by 2 bases and J by 6 bases, with 7 bases between them. CDR3 sequence (DNA): TGTGCCATCAGTGAGCGCGAGTCCGGGGAGCTGTTTTTT. Its protein product is CAISERESGELFF.

This chain connects TRBV11-1 to TRBJ2-2; tentatively, D is TRBD1 (5 bases). Per germline, CDR1 SGHAT and CDR2 FQDESV (reference sequence). V was trimmed by 6 bases and J by 6 bases, leaving 20 bases between them. The CDR3 is 16 amino acids. CDR3 sequence: CASRFDSRLSAGELFF. DNA for the CDR3: TGTGCCAGCAGGTTTGACAGTAGGCTATCCGCCGGGGAGCTGTTTTTT.

The chain employs TRBV5-1 and TRBJ1-2, with D perhaps matching TRBD1 (6 bases). V lost 0 bases to trimming and J lost 7 bases, with 10 bases between them. The CDR3 extends over 13 amino acids. Germline loops: CDR1 SGHRS, CDR2 YFSETQ. CDR3: CASSLEQGPGYTF. For the CDR3, the DNA is TGCGCCAGCAGCTTGGAACAGGGCCCTGGCTACACCTTC.

The chain uses TRBV7-9 and TRBJ2-2, with 9 nucleotides matching TRBD2. J gave up 1 base and V 6 bases, and 0 bases lay outside the gene matches. Looked up from germline, CDR1 is SEHNR and CDR2 is FQNEAQ (reference sequence). The CDR3 runs to 14 residues. Written as DNA, the CDR3 is TGTGCCAGCAGTAGCGGGAGGAACACCGGGGAGCTGTTTTTT. Amino acid sequence: CASSSGRNTGELFF.

The CDR3 DNA sequence: TGCGCCAGCAGCCTATACAATGAGCAGTTCTTC. This encodes CASSLYNEQFF. This chain links TRBV4-3 with TRBJ2-1; D unresolved. The CDR3 totals 11 residues. The ends were cut back, 4 bases at V and 4 bases at J, with 2 bases in the middle. Germline loops: CDR1 LGHNA, CDR2 YSLEER.

This chain joins TRBV2 and TRBJ2-7; 8 bases are a match to TRBD2. The V gene end was trimmed by 3 bases and the J gene end by 5 bases; junction bases not matched to a gene: 9. The CDR3 loop spans 15 amino acids. Germline CDR1 reads SNHLY; CDR2 reads FYNNEI. In DNA form, the CDR3 reads TGTGCCAGCAGTGATATAGTCGGGGGGGCCCACGAGCAGTACTTC. Encoded protein: CASSDIVGGAHEQYF.

The V gene is TRBV5-1, the J gene TRBJ2-7; D is unclear. Germline V gene lookup returns CDR1 SGHRS and CDR2 YFSETQ. Trimming stripped 0 bases from V and 8 bases from J, with 12 bases between. CDR3 length: 13 residues. CDR3 bases: TGCGCCAGCAGCTTGGGGTTAACCGAGCAGCAGTACTTC. It is translated as CASSLGLTEQQYF.

This clone was seen just once. The rearrangement joins TRBV15 to TRBJ1-1; TRBD1 might be the D (5 bases). The germline CDR1 and CDR2 sequences are LNHNV and YYDKDF (reference sequence). Trimming cost V 3 bases and J 0 bases, with 11 bases left between them. The CDR3 totals 15 residues. CDR3 sequence: CATSSRQTLNTEAFF. CDR3 in DNA: TGTGCCACCAGCAGTCGACAGACATTGAACACTGAAGCTTTCTTT.

This chain uses TRBV7-2 with TRBJ2-2; D gene uncertain. This CDR3 spans 14 amino acids. Germline CDR1 SGHTA, CDR2 FQGNSA. The V gene lost 1 base and the J gene lost 2 bases, with 5 bases spanning the gap. DNA of the CDR3: TGTGCCAGCAGCTTAGACAGAAACACCGGGGAGCTGTTTTTT. This encodes CASSLDRNTGELFF.

V usage is TRBV19 and J usage is TRBJ2-1; 9 bases fit TRBD2. The CDR3 extends over 16 amino acids. Germline CDR1 reads LNHDA; CDR2 reads SQIVND (reference sequence). The V gene end was trimmed by 5 bases and the J gene end by 4 bases; junction bases not matched to a gene: 9. In nucleotides, the CDR3 is TGTGCCAGTAGTCTTGGAGCGGGGGGAAAATACAATGAGCAGTTCTTC. The encoded protein is CASSLGAGGKYNEQFF.

V gene TRBV6-6 combines with J gene TRBJ1-3; 8 nucleotides agree with TRBD1. Germline CDR1 MNHNY, CDR2 SVGAGI (reference sequence). Losses at the gene ends were 4 bases for V and 4 bases for J; bases not matched to a gene: 6. This CDR3 spans 15 amino acids. For the CDR3, the DNA is TGTGCCAGCAGTTTTATCAGGGGGCAGGGAAACACCATATATTTT. This sequence encodes CASSFIRGQGNTIYF.

V usage is TRBV27 and J usage is TRBJ1-1, with 8 nucleotides matching TRBD1. The CDR3 totals 14 residues. After removal of 2 bases from V and 4 bases from J, the junction contained 3 bases not matched to a gene. CDR1 and CDR2 (germline): MNHEY, SMNVEV (reference sequence). CDR3: CASSLGRGLTEAFF. CDR3 bases: TGTGCCAGCAGTTTAGGCAGGGGGCTCACTGAAGCTTTCTTT.

This chain connects TRBV12-3 or TRBV12-4 to TRBJ1-2, with D maybe TRBD1 (5 bases). The V gene lost 3 bases and the J gene lost 4 bases, with 6 bases spanning the gap. The CDR3 is made up of 12 amino acids. The CDR3 DNA reads as TGTGCCAGCAGTTTCAGGGTCTATGGCTACACCTTC. Translation gives CASSFRVYGYTF.

The rearrangement uses TRBV24-1 and TRBJ2-5; D might be TRBD1 (7 bases). CDR3 length: 19 residues. Germline CDR1 is KGHDR and CDR2 is SFDVKD. V lost 3 bases and J 5 bases, leaving 27 bases between the germline ends. CDR3 sequence (DNA): TGTGCCACCAGTGATCCCGGTGGCAGGGGGGAGAATGGCGCCGAGACCCAGTACTTC. Translated: CATSDPGGRGENGAETQYF.

The chain recombines TRBV10-3 with TRBJ1-6; D gene unclear. Germline V gene sequence: CDR1 ENHRY, CDR2 SYGVKD. Trimming stripped 0 bases from V and 4 bases from J, with 7 bases between. The CDR3 covers 15 residues. The CDR3 DNA sequence: TGTGCCATCAGTGAGTCGAGTGGTTATAATTCACCCCTCCACTTT. Translating it yields CAISESSGYNSPLHF.

The genes are TRBV11-2 and TRBJ2-7, with 7 nucleotides matching TRBD1. From germline, CDR1 is SGHAT and CDR2 FQNNGV. J was trimmed by 1 base and V by 1 base; bases with no gene match: 7. CDR3 length: 16 amino acids. Here the CDR3 reads CASSLGGQTFSYEQYF. The CDR3 DNA reads as TGTGCCAGCAGCTTAGGGGGACAGACCTTTTCCTACGAGCAGTACTTC.

This clone occurred once. The gene calls are TRBV3-1 (or the pseudogene TRBV3-2) and TRBJ2-7; TRBD2 matches at 9 bases. CDR1 is LGHDT, CDR2 YNNKEL, per germline (reference sequence). V was pared by 0 bases and J by 6 bases, with 9 bases of the junction left unmatched. The CDR3 loop spans 16 amino acids. CDR3 in DNA: TGTGCCAGCAGCCAAGATGAGCAGCGGGGGGCTATCGAGCAGTACTTC. Amino acid sequence: CASSQDEQRGAIEQYF.

The chain couples TRBV2 to TRBJ1-1; maybe TRBD1 (5 bases). V was shortened by 5 bases and J by 2 bases, with 30 bases between the two germline ends. CDR1 is SNHLY and CDR2 is FYNNEI in the germline V gene. The CDR3 sequence is 20 residues long. The CDR3 reads CASSPRRGGRLRRANTEAFF. The CDR3 DNA sequence: TGTGCCAGCAGTCCTCGAAGGGGAGGTCGGTTAAGGAGGGCAAACACTGAAGCTTTCTTT.

The V call is TRBV19, the J call TRBJ2-3; perhaps TRBD1 as D (5 bases). V was trimmed by 6 bases and J by 2 bases, leaving 12 bases between them. The CDR3 loop spans 14 amino acids. Germline CDR1 and CDR2: LNHDA and SQIVND (reference sequence). The CDR3 protein is CASSRAGITDTQYF. CDR3 nucleotides: TGTGCCAGTAGCAGAGCAGGGATCACAGATACGCAGTATTTT.

The gene calls are TRBV4-1 and TRBJ1-2, with 9 nucleotides matching TRBD1. This CDR3 comprises 16 residues. The V gene end was trimmed by 1 base and the J gene end by 8 bases; junction bases not matched to a gene: 11. CDR1 and CDR2 from the germline V gene are MGHRA and YSYEKL. The CDR3 DNA is TGCGCCAGCAGCCAAGGATGGGACAGGGATTTATTCGGCTACACCTTC. This codes for CASSQGWDRDLFGYTF.

This chain joins TRBV5-4 and TRBJ2-7, with TRBD2 identical over 12 bases. This CDR3 region has 15 residues. With V trimmed by 4 bases and J by 1 base, 3 bases remained unmatched. CDR1 and CDR2 from the germline V gene are SGHNT and YYREEE (reference sequence). As DNA, the CDR3 is TGTGCCAGCAGCCCCGGACTAGCGGGGTCCTACGAGCAGTACTTC. This codes for CASSPGLAGSYEQYF.

V gene TRBV29-1 combines with J gene TRBJ1-2, with D possibly being TRBD1 (5 bases). Trimming shortened V by 7 bases and J by 6 bases, and 9 bases separated the two germline ends. The CDR3 extends over 10 amino acids. Germline V gene data show CDR1 as SQVTM and CDR2 as ANQGSEA. The CDR3 coding sequence is TGCAGCGCGAGACAGCATGGCTACACCTTC. This translates into CSARQHGYTF.

The J gene is TRBJ2-2, the V gene TRBV11-2; 10 bases line up with TRBD1. Trimming at V came to 5 bases and at J to 3 bases, leaving 15 bases not matched to a gene. This CDR3 has 19 residues. In germline, CDR1 is SGHAT, CDR2 FQNNGV. CDR3 sequence (DNA): TGTGCCAGCAGCAACTTCCGGGACAGGGGACTACGAGACACCGGGGAGCTGTTTTTT. It specifies CASSNFRDRGLRDTGELFF.